The source of this T cell receptor (beta chain) is a study of CD8 T cells in ankylosing spondylitis. General study findings and limits: Peripheral blood samples showed relatively rare disease-linked clones, and these clones were CD8+.

The CDR3 loop spans 12 amino acids. Germline loops: CDR1 ENHRY, CDR2 SYGVKD. Unmatched junction bases numbered 3, after V lost 8 bases and J lost 2 bases. This clonotype showed up many times. The target antigen is unknown. With molecular barcodes, quantitative 5'-RACE was used to make the TCR beta libraries. TCRdb analysed the 5' RACE reads with MiXCR anew, one entry per CDR3 protein. The sample lists roughly 130,000 distinct CDR3 sequences, roughly 13% seen once, with 2.5% to 3.5% in the top ten. This chain uses TRBV10-3 with TRBJ2-7; 7 positions agree with TRBD1. This clonotype originated in a female donor with ankylosing spondylitis or in good health (not recorded which). Material: blood, either unsorted or a sorted T cell fraction (not recorded which). CDR3 sequence (DNA): TGTGCCATCGGGGGACAGACCTACGAGCAGTACTTC. Residues: CAIGGQTYEQYF.